The 16 T cell receptor beta chains in this list originate from one sample, sequenced in a study of blood T cell repertoires in COVID-19. TCRdb's copy holds only in-frame clones and misses some; the assay was immunoSEQ multiplex PCR. The sample has about 110,000 clones, approximately 85% seen once. The sequenced sample consisted of peripheral blood. The origin of the receptors is a man in his sixties or seventies with acute or convalescent COVID-19.

The CDR3 region has the DNA TGTGCCAGCTCACCACCGACAGGGGGGACTGAAGCTTTCTTT. This translates into CASSPPTGGTEAFF. V is TRBV18 and J is TRBJ1-1; 9 bases align to TRBD1. V gave up 0 bases and J gave up 5 bases; unmatched junction bases: 1. Germline assignment: CDR1 KGHSH and CDR2 LQKENI. The CDR3 loop spans 14 amino acids.

This clone was picked up a small number of times. The chain has TRBV3-1 (or the pseudogene TRBV3-2) and TRBJ1-1; D gene ambiguous. Trimming pared 1 base from V and 10 bases from J, leaving 7 bases between. The CDR3 is made up of 11 amino acids. Looked up from germline, CDR1 is LGHDT and CDR2 is YNNKEL (reference sequence). CDR3 in amino acids: CASSQGGAAFF. Here the CDR3 DNA reads TGTGCCAGCAGCCAAGGGGGAGCAGCTTTCTTT.

Concerning this clone itself: An end of the junction does not agree with germline; a read error may underlie this. The CDR3 protein is CASTLSETAAGNTIYF. CDR3 DNA: TGTGCCAGCACCTTAAGCGAGACAGCAGCTGGAAACACCATATATTTT. The chain is built from TRBV11-2 and TRBJ1-3; TRBD1 might be the D (5 bases). The CDR3 is made up of 16 amino acids. Germline CDR1 SGHAT, CDR2 FQNNGV.

In this sample, this clone turned up a few times. The rearrangement links TRBV7-3 to TRBJ2-2, with a possible D match to TRBD2 (6 bases). The CDR3 extends over 16 amino acids. Germline CDR1 and CDR2: SGHTA and FQGTGA. Trimming pared 3 bases from V and 4 bases from J, leaving 15 bases between. The CDR3 nucleotides read TGTGCCAGCAGCTTGGGAGGATCGGGGCGCACCGGGGAGCTGTTTTTT. Translated, it gives CASSLGGSGRTGELFF. The full variable domain, rest sourced from reference TRBV7-3 and TRBJ2-2, is GAGVSQTPSNKVTEKGKYVELRCDPISGHTALYWYRQSLGQGPEFLIYFQGTGAADDSGLPNDRFFAVRPEGSVSTLKIQRTERGDSAVYLCASSLGGSGRTGELFFGEGSRLTVL.

The gene calls are TRBV6-4 and TRBJ2-2; D gene uncertain. Germline V CDR1 and CDR2: MRHNA, SNTAGT. Trimming left V 6 bases short and J 0 bases short, with 8 bases between. The length of the CDR3 is 14 residues. The chain's CDR3 is CASRQLTNTGELFF. In DNA form, the CDR3 reads TGTGCCAGCAGACAGCTTACGAACACCGGGGAGCTGTTTTTT.

V usage is TRBV6-5 and J usage is TRBJ2-7; 10 positions match TRBD2. Germline trimming cut 6 bases from V and 2 bases from J; bases unmatched to any gene: 7. Looked up from germline, CDR1 is MNHEY and CDR2 is SVGAGI. This CDR3 has 15 amino acids. The CDR3: CASSMETSGAYEQYF. In DNA, the CDR3 is TGTGCCAGCAGCATGGAAACTAGCGGGGCCTACGAGCAGTACTTC.

The count of this clone is one. The chain employs TRBV18 and TRBJ1-6, with D possibly TRBD1 on 5 matching bases. The germline gives CDR1 KGHSH, CDR2 LQKENI. This CDR3 region has 15 residues. Trimming took off 0 bases at V and 9 bases at J, with 12 bases between the two ends. The CDR3 nucleotides are TGTGCCAGCTCACCACCGGCGGGGGTAGGTTCACCCCTCCACTTT. Its translation: CASSPPAGVGSPLHF.

J is TRBJ2-3 and V is TRBV18; 8 positions match TRBD2. Per germline, CDR1 KGHSH and CDR2 LQKENI. Trimming cost V 1 base and J 7 bases; bases outside gene matches: 16. The CDR3 contains 18 residues. The CDR3 loop reads CASSPQWASGLAENTQYF. The CDR3 nucleotides are TGTGCCAGCTCACCACAGTGGGCTAGCGGACTAGCTGAGAATACGCAGTATTTT.

The chain recombines TRBV3-1 (or the pseudogene TRBV3-2) with TRBJ1-5; the match to TRBD1 covers 7 bases. CDR3 length: 15 residues. The germline gives CDR1 LGHDT, CDR2 YNNKEL (reference sequence). V dropped 5 bases and J dropped 4; count of bases not matched to a gene: 8. The CDR3 DNA follows: TGTGCCAGCAGCTCCCGGGACAGTGATAATCAGCCCCAGCATTTT. Amino acid sequence: CASSSRDSDNQPQHF.

This clone was seen a few times. The chain couples TRBV28 to TRBJ1-1, with 9 nucleotides matching TRBD1. The length of the CDR3 is 15 residues. The ends lost 5 bases at V and 1 base at J; junction bases unmatched: 5. Germline V gene sequence: CDR1 MDHEN, CDR2 SYDVKM. The CDR3 spells CASSNRGLGNTEAFF. CDR3 in DNA: TGTGCCAGCAGTAACAGGGGGCTTGGGAACACTGAAGCTTTCTTT.

The rearrangement joins TRBV5-4 to TRBJ2-5; 8 positions agree with TRBD2. Per germline, CDR1 SGHNT and CDR2 YYREEE (reference sequence). With 0 bases clipped from V and 2 bases from J, the junction kept 3 bases outside the gene matches. The CDR3 runs 15 residues. The CDR3 region has the DNA TGTGCCAGCAGCTTGGAGATAGCGGGGCAAGAGACCCAGTACTTC. It codes for CASSLEIAGQETQYF.

This clone was recorded a few times. The chain couples TRBV30 to TRBJ2-1, with 10 bases aligning to TRBD2. CDR3 length equals 14 residues. Germline trimming cut 8 bases from V and 7 bases from J; bases unmatched to any gene: 11. Germline V gene lookup returns CDR1 GTSNPN and CDR2 SVGIG (reference sequence). CDR3 coding DNA: TGTGCCGGGGGATTAGCGGGGGGTAGGAATGAGCAGTTCTTC. Translated, it gives CAGGLAGGRNEQFF.

V usage is TRBV28 and J usage is TRBJ1-5, with D unclear. Trimming removed 3 bases at V and 3 bases at J, with 9 bases between. CDR3 length equals 14 residues. Germline loops: CDR1 MDHEN, CDR2 SYDVKM. This CDR3 is CASSLPVTNQPQHF. The DNA of the CDR3 is TGTGCCAGCAGTTTGCCGGTTACCAATCAGCCCCAGCATTTT. The full variable domain, in which reference TRBV28 and TRBJ1-5 provide the parts outside the CDR3, is DVKVTQSSRYLVKRTGEKVFLECVQDMDHENMFWYRQDPGLGLRLIYFSYDVKMKEKGDIPEGYSVSREKKERFSLILESASTNQTSMYLCASSLPVTNQPQHFGDGTRLSIL.

This clone was observed a single time. V and J are TRBV9 and TRBJ1-1; D is possibly TRBD1 (5 bases). V was pared by 1 base and J by 3 bases, with 13 bases between. There are 15 residues in the CDR3. CDR1 is SGDLS and CDR2 is YYNGEE in the germline V gene. As DNA, the CDR3 is TGTGCCAGCAGCGTACAGGGCGGGGGTCACACTGAAGCTTTCTTT. It is translated as CASSVQGGGHTEAFF.

The chain links TRBV19 to TRBJ2-1; 8 bases align to TRBD1. Losses at the gene ends were 7 bases for V and 6 bases for J; bases not matched to a gene: 11. CDR1 is LNHDA, CDR2 SQIVND, per germline (reference sequence). The CDR3 contains 15 residues. CDR3 DNA: TGTGCCAGTATAGCCCCCGGACAGGGACCCAATGAGCAGTTCTTC. The encoded protein is CASIAPGQGPNEQFF. Full variable domain (outside the CDR3, taken from reference TRBV19 and TRBJ2-1): DGGITQSPKYLFRKEGQNVTLSCEQNLNHDAMYWYRQDPGQGLRLIYYSQIVNDFQKGDIAEGYSVSREKKESFPLTVTSAQKNPTAFYLCASIAPGQGPNEQFFGPGTRLTVL.

The chain recombines TRBV7-9 with TRBJ2-2, with a possible D match to TRBD1 (7 bases). The CDR3 spans 16 residues. CDR1 is SEHNR and CDR2 is FQNEAQ in the germline V gene (reference sequence). Trimming stripped 5 bases from V and 2 bases from J, with 15 bases between. The CDR3 DNA sequence: TGTGCCAGCAGCAGGGGGGACAGACTTAACACCGGGGAGCTGTTTTTT. Protein: CASSRGDRLNTGELFF.